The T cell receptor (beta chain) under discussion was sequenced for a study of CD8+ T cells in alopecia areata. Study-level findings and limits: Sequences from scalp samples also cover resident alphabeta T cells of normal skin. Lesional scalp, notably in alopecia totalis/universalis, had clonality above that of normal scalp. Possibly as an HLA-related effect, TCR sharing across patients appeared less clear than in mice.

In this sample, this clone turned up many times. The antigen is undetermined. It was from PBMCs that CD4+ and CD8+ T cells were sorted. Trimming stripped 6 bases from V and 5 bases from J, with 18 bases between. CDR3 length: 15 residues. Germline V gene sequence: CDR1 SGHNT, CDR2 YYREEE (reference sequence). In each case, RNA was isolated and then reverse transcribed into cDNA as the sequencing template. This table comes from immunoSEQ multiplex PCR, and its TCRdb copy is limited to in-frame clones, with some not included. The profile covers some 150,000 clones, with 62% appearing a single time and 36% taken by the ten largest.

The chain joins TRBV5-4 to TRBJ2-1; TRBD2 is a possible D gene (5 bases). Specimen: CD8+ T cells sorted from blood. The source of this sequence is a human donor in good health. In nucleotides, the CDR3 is TGTGCCAGCACCTCAGAGAAGGGAGTCGACAATGAGCAGTTCTTC. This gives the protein CASTSEKGVDNEQFF.